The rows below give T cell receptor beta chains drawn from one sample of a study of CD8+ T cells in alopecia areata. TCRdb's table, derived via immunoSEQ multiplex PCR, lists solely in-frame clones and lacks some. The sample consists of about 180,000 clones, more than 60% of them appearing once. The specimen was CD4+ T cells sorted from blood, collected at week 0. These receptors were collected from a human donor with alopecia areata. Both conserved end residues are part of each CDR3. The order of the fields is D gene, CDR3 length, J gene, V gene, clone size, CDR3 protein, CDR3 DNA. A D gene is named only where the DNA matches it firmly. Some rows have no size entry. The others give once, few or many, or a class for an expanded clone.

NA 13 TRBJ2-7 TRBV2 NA CASSGQPFYEQYF TGTGCCAGCAGTGGACAGCCCTTCTACGAGCAGTACTTC
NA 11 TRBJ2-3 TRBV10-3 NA CAISRADTQYF TGTGCCATCAGCCGGGCAGATACGCAGTATTTT
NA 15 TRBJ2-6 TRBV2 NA CASSGSSSGANVLTF TGTGCCAGCAGTGGGTCGAGCTCTGGGGCCAACGTCCTGACTTTC
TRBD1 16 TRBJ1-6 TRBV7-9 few CASSPPRQGNYSPLHF TGTGCCAGCAGCCCGCCGCGACAGGGCAACTATTCACCCCTCCACTTT
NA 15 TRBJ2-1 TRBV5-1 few CASSLEGVPHNEQFF TGCGCCAGCAGCTTAGAGGGGGTTCCGCACAATGAGCAGTTCTTC
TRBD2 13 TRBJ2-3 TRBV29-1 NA CSAARGDADTQYF TGCAGCGCCGCTCGGGGGGACGCAGATACGCAGTATTTT
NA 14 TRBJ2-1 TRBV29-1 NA CSVGDGGADNEQFF TGCAGCGTTGGTGATGGGGGGGCCGACAATGAGCAGTTCTTC
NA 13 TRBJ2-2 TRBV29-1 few CSVDRRNTGELFF TGCAGCGTTGACAGGAGGAACACCGGGGAGCTGTTTTTT
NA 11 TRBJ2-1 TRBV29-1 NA CSVGGTGRGVF TGCAGCGTTGGGGGGACGGGTCGAGGGGTCTTC
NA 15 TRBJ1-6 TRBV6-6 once CASSARWGGDSPLHF TGTGCCAGCAGTGCACGGTGGGGGGGCGATTCACCCCTCCACTTT
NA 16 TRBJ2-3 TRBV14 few CASSPNPLRGTDTQYF TGTGCCAGCAGCCCGAATCCCCTGCGTGGCACAGATACGCAGTATTTT
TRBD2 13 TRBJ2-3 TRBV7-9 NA CASSFREGDTQYF TGTGCCAGCAGCTTCCGGGAGGGGGATACGCAGTATTTT
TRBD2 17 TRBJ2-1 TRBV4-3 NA CASSQGAVAGGGHEQFF TGCGCCAGCAGCCAAGGGGCGGTAGCGGGGGGAGGGCATGAGCAGTTCTTC